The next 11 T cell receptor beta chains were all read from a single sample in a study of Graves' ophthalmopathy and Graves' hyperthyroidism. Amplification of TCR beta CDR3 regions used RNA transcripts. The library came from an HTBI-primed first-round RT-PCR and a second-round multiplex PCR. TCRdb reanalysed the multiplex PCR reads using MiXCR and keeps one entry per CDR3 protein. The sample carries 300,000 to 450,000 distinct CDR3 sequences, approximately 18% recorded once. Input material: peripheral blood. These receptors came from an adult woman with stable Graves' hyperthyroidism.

CDR3 residues: CASSSGLARGAPYEQYF. For the CDR3, the DNA is TGTGCCAGCAGCTCGGGACTAGCAAGAGGGGCCCCCTACGAGCAGTACTTC. The chain links TRBV11-2 to TRBJ2-7; 9 nucleotides align to TRBD2. The trim removed 4 bases at V and 2 bases at J, leaving 12 bases unmatched. Germline CDR1 and CDR2: SGHAT and FQNNGV. The CDR3 extends over 17 amino acids.

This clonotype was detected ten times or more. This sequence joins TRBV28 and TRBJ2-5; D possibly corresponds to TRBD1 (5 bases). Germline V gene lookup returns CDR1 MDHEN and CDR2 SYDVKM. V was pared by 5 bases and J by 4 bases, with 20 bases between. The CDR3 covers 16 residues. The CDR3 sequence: CASSLGPEVVGETQYF. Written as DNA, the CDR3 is TGTGCCAGCAGTCTGGGGCCCGAGGTTGTTGGAGAGACCCAGTACTTC.

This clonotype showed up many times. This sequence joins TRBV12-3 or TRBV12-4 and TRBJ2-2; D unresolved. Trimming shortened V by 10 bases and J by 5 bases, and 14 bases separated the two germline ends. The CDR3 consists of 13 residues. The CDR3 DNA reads TGTGCCACCCGGCGAGTCCCGACCGGGGAGCTGTTTTTT. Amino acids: CATRRVPTGELFF.

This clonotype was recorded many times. In DNA form, the CDR3 reads TGCAGCGTCGGACAGGGTGATGAGCAGTACTTC. Translated: CSVGQGDEQYF. The rearrangement uses TRBV29-1 and TRBJ2-7, with 8 bases that match TRBD1. Germline trimming cut 6 bases from V and 7 bases from J; bases unmatched to any gene: 5. The CDR3 spans 11 residues. Germline CDR1 SQVTM, CDR2 ANQGSEA.

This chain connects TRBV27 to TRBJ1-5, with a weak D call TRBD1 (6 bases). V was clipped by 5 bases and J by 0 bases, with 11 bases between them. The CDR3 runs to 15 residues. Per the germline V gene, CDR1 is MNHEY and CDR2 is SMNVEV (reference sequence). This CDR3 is CASSRDTHSNQPQHF. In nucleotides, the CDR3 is TGTGCCAGCAGTAGGGACACCCATAGCAATCAGCCCCAGCATTTT.

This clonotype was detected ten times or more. This chain's CDR3 is CAGSEAVVETQYF. CDR3 in DNA: TGTGCCGGCTCAGAAGCGGTTGTAGAGACCCAGTACTTC. The chain combines TRBV7-9 with TRBJ2-5; D may be TRBD2 (5 bases). Germline lookup yields CDR1 SEHNR and CDR2 FQNEAQ (reference sequence). This CDR3 region has 13 residues. V lost 11 bases, J lost 4 bases, and 17 bases lay in between.

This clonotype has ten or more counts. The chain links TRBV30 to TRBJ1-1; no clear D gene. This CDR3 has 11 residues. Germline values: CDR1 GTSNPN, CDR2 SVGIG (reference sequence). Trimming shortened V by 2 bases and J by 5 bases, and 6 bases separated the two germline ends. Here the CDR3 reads CAWSKETEAFF. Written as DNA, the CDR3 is TGTGCCTGGAGTAAAGAAACTGAAGCTTTCTTT.

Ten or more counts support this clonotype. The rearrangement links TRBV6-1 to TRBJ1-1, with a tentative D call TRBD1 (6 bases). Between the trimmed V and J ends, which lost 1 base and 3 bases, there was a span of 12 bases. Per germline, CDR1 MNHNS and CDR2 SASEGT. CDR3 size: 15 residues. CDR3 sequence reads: CASSEVPGAYTEAFF. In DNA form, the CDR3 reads TGTGCCAGCAGTGAAGTGCCAGGGGCGTACACTGAAGCTTTCTTT.

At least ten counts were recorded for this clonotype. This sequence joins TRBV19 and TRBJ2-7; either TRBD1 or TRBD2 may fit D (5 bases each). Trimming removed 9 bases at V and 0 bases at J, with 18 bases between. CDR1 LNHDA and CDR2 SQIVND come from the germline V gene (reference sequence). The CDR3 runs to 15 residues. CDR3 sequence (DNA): TGTGCCAGCAGTTTAAGGGCAGGGAGCTCCTACGAGCAGTACTTC. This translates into CASSLRAGSSYEQYF.

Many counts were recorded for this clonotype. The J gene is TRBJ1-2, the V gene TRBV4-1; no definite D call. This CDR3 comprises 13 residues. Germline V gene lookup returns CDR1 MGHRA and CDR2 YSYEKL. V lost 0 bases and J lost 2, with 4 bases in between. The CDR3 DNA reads TGCGCCAGCAGCCAAGAACCGAACTATGGCTACACCTTC. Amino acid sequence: CASSQEPNYGYTF.

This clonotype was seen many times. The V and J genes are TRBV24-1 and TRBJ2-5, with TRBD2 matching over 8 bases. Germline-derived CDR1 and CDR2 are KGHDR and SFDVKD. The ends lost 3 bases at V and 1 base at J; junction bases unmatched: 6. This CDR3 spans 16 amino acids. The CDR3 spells CATSDEGLGLQETQYF. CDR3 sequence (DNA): TGTGCCACCAGTGATGAGGGACTAGGACTCCAAGAGACCCAGTACTTC.